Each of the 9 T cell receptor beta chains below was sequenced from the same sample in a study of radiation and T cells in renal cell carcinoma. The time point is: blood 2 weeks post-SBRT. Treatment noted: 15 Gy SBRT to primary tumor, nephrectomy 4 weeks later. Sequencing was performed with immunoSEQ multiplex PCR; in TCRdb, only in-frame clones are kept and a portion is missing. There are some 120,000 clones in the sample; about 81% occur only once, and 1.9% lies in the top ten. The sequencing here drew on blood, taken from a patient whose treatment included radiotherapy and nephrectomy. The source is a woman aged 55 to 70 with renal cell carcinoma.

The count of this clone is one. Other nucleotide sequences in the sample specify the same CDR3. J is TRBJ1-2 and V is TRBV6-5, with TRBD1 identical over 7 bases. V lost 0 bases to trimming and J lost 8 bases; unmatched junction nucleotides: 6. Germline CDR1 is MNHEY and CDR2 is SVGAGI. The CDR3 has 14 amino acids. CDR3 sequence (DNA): TGTGCCAGCAGTTACTCCACAGGGGCGGGAGGCTACACCTTC. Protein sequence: CASSYSTGAGGYTF.

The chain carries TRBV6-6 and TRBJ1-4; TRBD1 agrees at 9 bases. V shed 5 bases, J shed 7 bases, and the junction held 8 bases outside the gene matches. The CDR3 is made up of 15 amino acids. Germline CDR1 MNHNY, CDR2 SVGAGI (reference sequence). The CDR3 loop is CASSPLDRGSEKLFF. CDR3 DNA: TGTGCCAGCAGTCCCTTGGACAGGGGATCTGAAAAACTGTTTTTT.

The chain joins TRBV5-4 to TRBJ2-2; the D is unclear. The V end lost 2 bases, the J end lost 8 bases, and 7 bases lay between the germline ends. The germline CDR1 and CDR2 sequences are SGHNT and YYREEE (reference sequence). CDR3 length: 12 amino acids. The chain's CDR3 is CASSLNPGELFF. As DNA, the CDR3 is TGTGCCAGCAGCTTAAACCCTGGGGAGCTGTTTTTT.

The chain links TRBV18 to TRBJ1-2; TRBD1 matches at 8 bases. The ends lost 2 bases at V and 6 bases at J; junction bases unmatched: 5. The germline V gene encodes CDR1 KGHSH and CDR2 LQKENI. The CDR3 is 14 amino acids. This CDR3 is CASSPGTGSDGYTF. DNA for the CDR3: TGTGCCAGCTCACCAGGGACAGGTTCGGATGGCTACACCTTC.

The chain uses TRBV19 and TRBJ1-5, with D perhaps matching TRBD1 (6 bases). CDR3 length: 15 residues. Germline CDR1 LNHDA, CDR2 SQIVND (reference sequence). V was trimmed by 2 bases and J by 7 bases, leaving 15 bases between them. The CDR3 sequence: CASSIYLGGSQPQHF. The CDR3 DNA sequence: TGTGCCAGTAGTATATATTTGGGGGGCAGCCAGCCCCAGCATTTT. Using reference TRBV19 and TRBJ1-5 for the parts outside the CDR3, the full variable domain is DGGITQSPKYLFRKEGQNVTLSCEQNLNHDAMYWYRQDPGQGLRLIYYSQIVNDFQKGDIAEGYSVSREKKESFPLTVTSAQKNPTAFYLCASSIYLGGSQPQHFGDGTRLSIL.

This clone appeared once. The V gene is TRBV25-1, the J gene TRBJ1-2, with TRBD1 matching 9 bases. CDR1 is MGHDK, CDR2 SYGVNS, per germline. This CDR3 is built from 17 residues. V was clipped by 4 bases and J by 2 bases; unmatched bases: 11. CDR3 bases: TGTGCCAGCAGTGTTTTGGACAGGGGACGTGCCAACTATGGCTACACCTTC. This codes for CASSVLDRGRANYGYTF.

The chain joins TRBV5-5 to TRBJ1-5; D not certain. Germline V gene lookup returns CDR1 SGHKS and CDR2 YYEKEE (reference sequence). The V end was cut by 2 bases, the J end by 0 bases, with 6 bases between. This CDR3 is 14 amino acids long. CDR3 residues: CASSFGDSNQPQHF. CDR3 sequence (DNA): TGTGCCAGCAGCTTCGGGGATAGCAATCAGCCCCAGCATTTT.

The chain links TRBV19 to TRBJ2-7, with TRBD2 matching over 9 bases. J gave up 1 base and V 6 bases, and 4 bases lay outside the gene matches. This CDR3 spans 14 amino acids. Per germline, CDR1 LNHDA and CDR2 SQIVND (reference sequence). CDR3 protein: CASRPSGVSYEQYF. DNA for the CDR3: TGTGCCAGTAGACCTAGCGGGGTATCCTACGAGCAGTACTTC.

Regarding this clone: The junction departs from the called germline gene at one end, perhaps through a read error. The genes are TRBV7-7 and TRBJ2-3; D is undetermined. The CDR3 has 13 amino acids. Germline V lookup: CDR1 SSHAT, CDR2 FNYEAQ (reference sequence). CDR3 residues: CASSLDFPDTQYF. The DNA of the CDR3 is TGTGCTAGCAGCTTAGACTTTCCAGATACGCAGTATTTT. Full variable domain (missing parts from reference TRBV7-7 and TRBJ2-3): GAGVSQSPRYKVTKRGQDVTLRCDPISSHATLYWYQQALGQGPEFLTYFNYEAQPDKSGLPSDRFSAERPEGSISTLTIQRTEQRDSAMYRCASSLDFPDTQYFGPGTRLTVL.